Presented here are 20 T cell receptor beta chains from one specimen sequenced in a study of cytomegalovirus exposure and HLA in healthy donors. The PCR employed 60 Vbeta primers together with 13 Jbeta primers. The protocol was immunoSEQ multiplex PCR, while the TCRdb copy is restricted to in-frame clones and leaves out a portion. The repertoire consists of fewer than 200,000 clones, with about 80% occurring once and the leading ten covering about 2%. Sequences were obtained from PBMCs. The receptors derive from a woman between 25 and 40 years old in good health and CMV-seronegative.

The count of this clone is one. V and J are TRBV11-3 and TRBJ2-5; D is ambiguous. From germline, CDR1 is SGHNT and CDR2 YENEEA. V dropped 2 bases and J dropped 2 bases, with 6 bases sitting between them. The CDR3 loop spans 13 amino acids. The DNA for the CDR3 is TGTGCCAGCAGCTTAACCCGGCAAGAGACCCAGTACTTC. This gives the protein CASSLTRQETQYF.

This sequence joins TRBV19 and TRBJ2-5, with TRBD2 identical over 7 bases. This CDR3 comprises 16 residues. V was pared by 0 bases and J by 4 bases, with 8 bases of the junction left unmatched. Germline CDR1 LNHDA, CDR2 SQIVND (reference sequence). In DNA form, the CDR3 reads TGTGCCAGTAGTATAGACAGGGAGGGAAGCGGAGAGACCCAGTACTTC. Translated: CASSIDREGSGETQYF.

This clone was seen a single time. The J gene is TRBJ2-5, the V gene TRBV7-2; no clear D gene. V lost 5 bases and J lost 1, with 8 bases in between. The germline V gene encodes CDR1 SGHTA and CDR2 FQGNSA. The CDR3 contains 13 residues. In DNA form, the CDR3 reads TGTGCCAGCAGCCTAACAGTCCAAGAGACCCAGTACTTC. Residues: CASSLTVQETQYF.

V and J are TRBV7-2 and TRBJ2-7, with 7 bases identical to TRBD1. Germline V gene data show CDR1 as SGHTA and CDR2 as FQGNSA. The CDR3 contains 16 residues. After removal of 3 bases from V and 0 bases from J, the junction contained 8 bases not matched to a gene. This CDR3 reads CASSFTLGQSSYEQYF. The CDR3 DNA reads as TGTGCCAGCAGCTTTACGCTGGGACAGAGCTCCTACGAGCAGTACTTC.

This chain connects TRBV9 to TRBJ2-7; maybe TRBD2 (5 bases). CDR1 is SGDLS and CDR2 is YYNGEE in the germline V gene. This CDR3 is 13 amino acids long. V was pared by 3 bases and J by 5 bases, with 12 bases between. CDR3 sequence reads: CASSGRKLHEQYF. Here the CDR3 DNA reads TGTGCCAGCAGCGGGAGGAAGCTACACGAGCAGTACTTC.

The rearrangement links TRBV4-1 to TRBJ2-7, with TRBD2 identical over 9 bases. The germline CDR1 and CDR2 sequences are MGHRA and YSYEKL. CDR3 length: 18 residues. V shed 1 base and J 3 bases; nucleotides not matched to a gene: 13. CDR3 amino acids: CASSQGGPLAGAFYEQYF. The CDR3 DNA reads TGCGCCAGCAGCCAAGGGGGCCCATTAGCGGGGGCCTTCTACGAGCAGTACTTC.

The V call is TRBV6-7, the J call TRBJ1-4, with 9 bases fitting TRBD1. TRBV6-7 is an ORF for which the function is uncertain. The CDR3 loop spans 18 amino acids. V shed 7 bases, J shed 8 bases, and the junction held 20 bases outside the gene matches. The CDR3 nucleotides read TGTGCCAGCATTCTTGCCACGGGACAGGGTAGTAGAGGGGAAAAACTGTTTTTT. This sequence encodes CASILATGQGSRGEKLFF.

This chain connects TRBV11-2 to TRBJ1-1; 7 nucleotides match TRBD1. CDR1 and CDR2 from the germline V gene are SGHAT and FQNNGV. The J segment lost 4 bases and the V segment lost 0 bases, leaving 2 bases of the junction unmatched. The CDR3 extends over 14 amino acids. The CDR3 DNA reads as TGTGCCAGCAGCTTAGATAGGGGGCCCACTGAAGCTTTCTTT. It translates to CASSLDRGPTEAFF.

This clone is termed medium-sized. The chain combines TRBV21-1 with TRBJ2-1; the table names TRBD2, a call not compared with the DNA. TRBV21-1 is a pseudogene. CDR3 size: 18 residues. The DNA for the CDR3 is TGTGCCATGCCGGGACTAGCGGTCCGAGACTACTCCTACAATGAGCAGTTCTTC. Its translation is CAMPGLAVRDYSYNEQFF.

This rearrangement joins TRBV27 to TRBJ2-3, with D unclear. The V and J ends lost 0 bases and 0 bases respectively, with 10 bases between them. The V gene's germline CDR1 is MNHEY and CDR2 SMNVEV (reference sequence). The CDR3 is 16 residues long. CDR3 nucleotides: TGTGCCAGCAGTTTATCGTACGGTTCCAGCACAGATACGCAGTATTTT. Translation: CASSLSYGSSTDTQYF.

This clone was observed a few times. The chain is built from TRBV18 and TRBJ2-3; tentatively, D is TRBD1 (5 bases). Between the trimmed V and J ends, which lost 6 bases and 3 bases, there was a span of 28 bases. Germline V gives CDR1 KGHSH, CDR2 LQKENI. There are 19 residues in the CDR3. CDR3 DNA: TGTGCCAGCTCCCAAAATCCCCCGTCGGGCCAGGGTCCGACAGATACGCAGTATTTT. This gives the protein CASSQNPPSGQGPTDTQYF.

The chain recombines TRBV14 with TRBJ2-7; D possibly corresponds to TRBD1 (5 bases). Germline values: CDR1 SGHDN, CDR2 FVKESK. V lost 1 base, J lost 0 bases, and 13 bases lay in between. This CDR3 has 16 amino acids. CDR3: CASSQAKGPSSYEQYF. DNA for the CDR3: TGTGCCAGCAGCCAAGCCAAGGGGCCCTCCTCCTACGAGCAGTACTTC.

CDR3 sequence reads: CASSQWDSRDEQYF. The DNA of the CDR3 is TGTGCCAGCAGCCAATGGGACAGTCGGGACGAGCAGTACTTC. The J gene is TRBJ2-7, the V gene TRBV14; 7 nucleotides align to TRBD1. In germline, CDR1 is SGHDN, CDR2 FVKESK. V shed 2 bases, J shed 5 bases, and the junction held 6 bases outside the gene matches. The CDR3 extends over 14 amino acids.

The chain carries TRBV28 and TRBJ1-3, with D maybe TRBD1 (6 bases). Germline loops: CDR1 MDHEN, CDR2 SYDVKM. V was shortened by 8 bases and J by 4 bases, with 15 bases between the two germline ends. The CDR3 loop spans 14 amino acids. The CDR3 sequence: CASAPGGSGNTIYF. CDR3 nucleotide sequence: TGTGCCAGCGCTCCGGGGGGCAGCGGAAACACCATATATTTT.

This clone appeared a few times. The rearrangement links TRBV7-2 to TRBJ2-3; D is perhaps TRBD2 (6 bases). V lost 1 base and J 4 bases, leaving 15 bases between the germline ends. CDR1 and CDR2 from the germline V gene are SGHTA and FQGNSA. The CDR3 is made up of 16 amino acids. The CDR3, as DNA: TGTGCCAGCAGCTTAGAGGTCAGGGCGGGGCCAGATACGCAGTATTTT. Translating gives CASSLEVRAGPDTQYF.

This chain uses TRBV18 with TRBJ1-1; D is possibly TRBD1 (6 bases). The CDR3 spans 16 residues. Trimming cost V 2 bases and J 2 bases, with 15 bases left between them. Looked up from germline, CDR1 is KGHSH and CDR2 is LQKENI. For the CDR3, the DNA is TGTGCCAGCTCACCAAGGGACAAGATAACCAACACTGAAGCTTTCTTT. This gives the protein CASSPRDKITNTEAFF. Full variable domain (remainder filled in from reference TRBV18 and TRBJ1-1): NAGVMQNPRHLVRRRGQEARLRCSPMKGHSHVYWYRQLPEEGLKFMVYLQKENIIDESGMPKERFSAEFPKEGPSILRIQQVVRGDSAAYFCASSPRDKITNTEAFFGQGTRLTVV.

V is TRBV4-3 and J is TRBJ2-7; possible D gene TRBD1, 6 bases. V dropped 1 base and J dropped 3 bases, with 16 bases sitting between them. The CDR3 is made up of 16 amino acids. Germline CDR1 LGHNA, CDR2 YSLEER. The CDR3 is CASSQAFGTKNYEQYF. The CDR3 coding sequence is TGCGCCAGCAGCCAAGCGTTCGGGACAAAAAACTACGAGCAGTACTTC.

This clone appeared a few times. The chain joins TRBV21-1 to TRBJ2-3; the table's TRBD2 call for D was not verified on the DNA. TRBV21-1 is classified as a pseudogene. The CDR3 is made up of 18 amino acids. The CDR3 region has the DNA TGTGCCAGCAGCCCCGTCTGGGGGGCCCGGGGGGGTAGGGATACGCAGTATTTT. This encodes CASSPVWGARGGRDTQYF.

The V call is TRBV7-2, the J call TRBJ2-5; TRBD1 matches at 8 bases. The junction had 6 bases not matched to a gene; V was cut back by 4 bases and J by 5 bases. CDR1 is SGHTA and CDR2 is FQGNSA in the germline V gene. The CDR3 consists of 14 residues. CDR3 in amino acids: CASSSQGARETQYF. In nucleotides, the CDR3 is TGTGCCAGCAGCTCCCAGGGGGCGCGGGAGACCCAGTACTTC.

DNA of the CDR3: TGCGCCAGCAGCCAAGATGCCGGACTAGCGGTTGACGAGTATTTT. Translating gives CASSQDAGLAVDEYF. The rearrangement uses TRBV4-3 and TRBJ2-3; 10 positions agree with TRBD2. This CDR3 has 15 residues. With V trimmed by 0 bases and J by 13 bases, 10 bases remained unmatched. Germline CDR1 and CDR2: LGHNA and YSLEER.